The 22 T cell receptor beta chains presented below share a single source sample, sequenced in a study of T cells in Graves' hyperthyroidism and ophthalmopathy. Researchers amplified the TCR beta CDR3 regions from RNA transcripts. With the HTBI primer set, the TCR CDR3 went through a first round of RT-PCR. Each CDR3 protein is one row after TCRdb ran MiXCR on the multiplex PCR reads. In the table there are nearly 600,000 distinct CDR3 sequences, approximately 14% of which are singletons. The sample consisted of blood. The receptors were sampled from a woman in her twenties or thirties with Graves' hyperthyroidism that later progressed to Graves' ophthalmopathy.

This clonotype occurred many times. The rearrangement links TRBV27 to TRBJ2-2; D unclear. The CDR3 contains 14 residues. In germline, CDR1 is MNHEY, CDR2 SMNVEV (reference sequence). The V end was cut by 1 base, the J end by 5 bases, with 8 bases between. CDR3 amino acids: CASSLWSATGELFF. CDR3 nucleotides: TGTGCCAGCAGTTTATGGTCGGCAACCGGGGAGCTGTTTTTT.

This clonotype was counted a few times. The gene calls are TRBV14 and TRBJ2-5; no reliable D call. Germline lookup yields CDR1 SGHDN and CDR2 FVKESK. V was cut by 3 bases and J by 5 bases, with 7 bases left in between. The CDR3 covers 12 residues. CDR3 residues: CASSHVGETQYF. DNA for the CDR3: TGTGCCAGCAGCCACGTCGGGGAGACCCAGTACTTC.

This clonotype has just a few counts. The chain couples TRBV4-1 to TRBJ1-2; 8 positions agree with TRBD1. CDR3 size: 15 residues. V trimming: 5 bases; J trimming: 1 base; junction bases outside the gene matches: 6. Per the germline V gene, CDR1 is MGHRA and CDR2 is YSYEKL. CDR3 DNA sequence: TGCGCCAGCAGCGGTTCGACAGGGGATAACTATGGCTACACCTTC. Protein sequence: CASSGSTGDNYGYTF.

This clonotype was counted at least ten times. The chain carries TRBV2 and TRBJ2-7; D not certain. The CDR3 loop spans 11 amino acids. Trimming pared 6 bases from V and 5 bases from J, leaving 8 bases between. The germline gives CDR1 SNHLY, CDR2 FYNNEI. As DNA, the CDR3 is TGTGCCAGCAGACTACTAAACGAGCAGTACTTC. It codes for CASRLLNEQYF.

This clonotype occurred many times. V and J are TRBV7-9 and TRBJ1-1; D not certain. CDR1 is SEHNR and CDR2 is FQNEAQ in the germline V gene (reference sequence). This CDR3 has 13 amino acids. The V gene lost 5 bases and the J gene lost 5 bases, with 12 bases spanning the gap. In DNA form, the CDR3 reads TGTGCCAGCAGCCAGGCGGGCGGAACTGAAGCTTTCTTT. The encoded protein is CASSQAGGTEAFF.

Ten or more counts support this clonotype. The chain joins TRBV12-3 or TRBV12-4 to TRBJ2-5; weak D call: TRBD2 (6 bases). V was shortened by 7 bases and J by 3 bases, with 9 bases between the two germline ends. The CDR3 length is 12 residues. Here the CDR3 DNA reads TGTGCCAGCACCTGGGGGGAAGAGACCCAGTACTTC. Its translation: CASTWGEETQYF.

This clonotype has a count of ten or more. The chain is built from TRBV10-2 and TRBJ2-7; a weak D match, TRBD2 (5 bases). This CDR3 spans 13 amino acids. The germline CDR1 and CDR2 sequences are WSHSY and SAAADI. V dropped 0 bases and J dropped 3 bases, with 6 bases sitting between them. CDR3 sequence (DNA): TGCGCCAGCAGTGAGTCAGGACTCTACGAGCAGTACTTC. Translation: CASSESGLYEQYF.

This clonotype came up many times. V gene TRBV11-2 combines with J gene TRBJ1-6; D might be TRBD1 (6 bases). The CDR3 is 13 amino acids. CDR1 is SGHAT and CDR2 is FQNNGV in the germline V gene. Trimming stripped 8 bases from V and 9 bases from J, with 14 bases between. The CDR3 sequence is CASGYGQSSPLHF. DNA of the CDR3: TGTGCCAGCGGATACGGACAGAGTTCACCCCTCCACTTT.

The chain couples TRBV27 to TRBJ2-7; TRBD2 aligns across 7 bases. The CDR3 runs 16 residues. Per germline, CDR1 MNHEY and CDR2 SMNVEV (reference sequence). J gave up 9 bases and V 6 bases, and 20 bases lay outside the gene matches. The CDR3 sequence is CASSQAPRGSGGGQYF. The CDR3 DNA sequence: TGTGCCAGCAGCCAAGCCCCCCGCGGGAGTGGAGGTGGGCAGTACTTC.

This clonotype came up many times. The chain combines TRBV7-2 with TRBJ1-1, with D tentatively TRBD1 (6 bases). The V end was cut by 8 bases, the J end by 3 bases, with 22 bases between. There are 16 residues in the CDR3. CDR1 and CDR2 from the germline V gene are SGHTA and FQGNSA. The CDR3 DNA reads TGTGCCAGCGGGCCAGGGGCCGAGGTATTAGACACTGAAGCTTTCTTT. Its protein product is CASGPGAEVLDTEAFF.

V is TRBV15 and J is TRBJ2-4; D gene uncertain. Germline lookup yields CDR1 LNHNV and CDR2 YYDKDF (reference sequence). The CDR3 runs to 14 residues. The ends were cut back, 0 bases at V and 4 bases at J, with 7 bases in the middle. The CDR3 spells CATSRDTQKNIQYF. The CDR3 DNA follows: TGTGCCACCAGCAGAGATACCCAGAAAAACATTCAGTACTTC.

This clonotype was counted only a few times. The CDR3 loop reads CASSLIGAYNSPLHF. DNA for the CDR3: TGTGCCAGCAGCCTGATCGGGGCCTATAATTCACCCCTCCACTTT. The chain employs TRBV3-2 and TRBJ1-6. TRBV3-2 is tagged as a pseudogene. The CDR3 is made up of 15 amino acids.

At least ten counts were recorded for this clonotype. The rearrangement links TRBV5-8 to TRBJ2-5, with 8 bases lining up with TRBD1. After removal of 4 bases from V and 5 bases from J, the junction contained 7 bases not matched to a gene. Germline CDR1 is SGHTS and CDR2 is YDEGEE. The CDR3 runs 14 residues. CDR3 residues: CASSPQGVRETQYF. The CDR3 region has the DNA TGTGCCAGCAGCCCACAGGGGGTCCGGGAGACCCAGTACTTC.

The sample holds many counts of this clonotype. The CDR3 sequence is CSVVGQGVGYGYTF. CDR3 sequence (DNA): TGCAGCGTTGTCGGACAGGGGGTGGGATATGGCTACACCTTC. The gene calls are TRBV29-1 and TRBJ1-2; 10 nucleotides match TRBD1. CDR3 length: 14 residues. The germline V gene encodes CDR1 SQVTM and CDR2 ANQGSEA. The trim removed 4 bases at V and 5 bases at J, leaving 7 bases unmatched. Full variable domain (missing parts from reference TRBV29-1 and TRBJ1-2): SAVISQKPSRDICQRGTSLTIQCQVDSQVTMMFWYRQQPGQSLTLIATANQGSEATYESGFVIDKFPISRPNLTFSTLTVSNMSPEDSSIYLCSVVGQGVGYGYTFGSGTRLTVV.

This clonotype showed up many times. The chain carries TRBV24-1 and TRBJ1-5; tentative D call: TRBD1 (5 bases). V was clipped by 5 bases and J by 2 bases, with 12 bases between them. Per germline, CDR1 KGHDR and CDR2 SFDVKD. The CDR3 contains 15 residues. The CDR3 nucleotides are TGTGCCACCAGTGGCGCGGGCAGGGGCAATCAGCCCCAGCATTTT. Its translation is CATSGAGRGNQPQHF.

This clonotype was picked up many times. This rearrangement joins TRBV6-1 to TRBJ2-7; TRBD2 matches 10 bases. The length of the CDR3 is 15 residues. Per the germline V gene, CDR1 is MNHNS and CDR2 is SASEGT. The V gene end was trimmed by 6 bases and the J gene end by 3 bases; junction bases not matched to a gene: 8. The CDR3 spells CASRVHIAGGYEQYF. Here the CDR3 DNA reads TGTGCCAGCAGGGTACATATAGCGGGAGGCTACGAGCAGTACTTC.

Worth noting for this clonotype: A much larger clone lies one base from this, so it may be a read error. This chain joins TRBV20-1 and TRBJ1-6; D is perhaps TRBD1 (6 bases). V was trimmed by 4 bases and J by 9 bases, leaving 16 bases between them. The CDR3 extends over 14 amino acids. Germline CDR1 and CDR2: DFQATT and SNEGSKA (reference sequence). Here the CDR3 reads CSAKRGGGGSPLHF. CDR3 nucleotides: TGCAGTGCTAAGAGAGGGGGGGGGGGTTCACCCCTCCACTTT.

This clonotype was recorded at least ten times. V is TRBV3-1 and J is TRBJ2-2; no reliable D call. V gave up 4 bases and J gave up 2 bases, with 8 bases separating them. The CDR3 is 14 residues long. Germline-derived CDR1 and CDR2 are LGHDT and YNNKEL (reference sequence). CDR3 in amino acids: CASSPYANTGELFF. The CDR3 DNA is TGTGCCAGCAGCCCATACGCCAACACCGGGGAGCTGTTTTTT. Complete variable domain (other parts from reference TRBV3-1 and TRBJ2-2): DTAVSQTPKYLVTQMGNDKSIKCEQNLGHDTMYWYKQDSKKFLKIMFSYNNKELIINETVPNRFSPKSPDKAHLNLHINSLELGDSAVYFCASSPYANTGELFFGEGSRLTVL.

This clonotype was recorded a few times. The V gene is TRBV6-2 or TRBV6-3, the J gene TRBJ2-2; TRBD2 agrees at 7 bases. CDR3 size: 14 residues. Germline trimming cut 8 bases from V and 1 base from J; bases unmatched to any gene: 4. From germline, CDR1 is MNHEY and CDR2 SVGEGT. CDR3 in DNA: TGTGCCAGCGGACCGGGAGGGAACACCGGGGAGCTGTTTTTT. Protein sequence: CASGPGGNTGELFF.

This clonotype showed up many times. This chain uses TRBV18 with TRBJ1-1; no reliable D call. V lost 0 bases and J lost 1, with 6 bases in between. CDR3 length: 14 amino acids. CDR1 is KGHSH, CDR2 LQKENI, per germline. DNA for the CDR3: TGTGCCAGCTCACCACCACCCGAGAACACTGAAGCTTTCTTT. Its protein product is CASSPPPENTEAFF.

The chain recombines TRBV13 with TRBJ1-1; TRBD1 is a possible D gene (6 bases). The germline V and J ends were trimmed by 1 base and 4 bases, with 13 bases remaining between them. Germline CDR1 reads PRHDT; CDR2 reads FYEKMQ (reference sequence). This CDR3 is built from 15 residues. The CDR3 sequence: CASSLVPGATTEAFF. The CDR3 nucleotides are TGTGCCAGCAGCTTAGTCCCGGGGGCGACCACTGAAGCTTTCTTT.

Worth noting for this clonotype: This clone may be a read error of a much larger clone one base away. The chain uses TRBV5-6 and TRBJ1-1; D possibly corresponds to TRBD1 (5 bases). This CDR3 comprises 11 residues. CDR1 and CDR2 (germline): SGHDT, YYEEEE. DNA for the CDR3: TGTGCCAGCAGCCGGGGGGGTGAAGCTTTGTTT. Encoded protein: CASSRGGEALF.